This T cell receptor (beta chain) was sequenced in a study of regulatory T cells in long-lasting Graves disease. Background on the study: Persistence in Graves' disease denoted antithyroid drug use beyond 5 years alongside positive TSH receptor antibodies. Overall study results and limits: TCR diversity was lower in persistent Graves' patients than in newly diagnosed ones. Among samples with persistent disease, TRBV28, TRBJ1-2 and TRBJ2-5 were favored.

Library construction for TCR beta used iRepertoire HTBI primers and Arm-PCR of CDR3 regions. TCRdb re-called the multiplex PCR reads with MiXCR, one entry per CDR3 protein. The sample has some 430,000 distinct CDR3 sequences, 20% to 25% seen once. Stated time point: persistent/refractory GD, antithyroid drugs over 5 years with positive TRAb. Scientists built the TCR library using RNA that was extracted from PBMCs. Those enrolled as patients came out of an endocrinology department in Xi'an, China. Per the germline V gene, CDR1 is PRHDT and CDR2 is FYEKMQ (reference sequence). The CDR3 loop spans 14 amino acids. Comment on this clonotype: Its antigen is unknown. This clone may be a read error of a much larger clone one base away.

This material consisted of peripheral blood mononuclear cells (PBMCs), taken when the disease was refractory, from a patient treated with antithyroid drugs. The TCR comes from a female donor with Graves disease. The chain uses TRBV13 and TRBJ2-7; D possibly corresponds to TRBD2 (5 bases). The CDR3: CGSSLGLAPYEQYF. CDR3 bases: TGTGGCAGCAGCTTAGGCCTAGCCCCCTACGAGCAGTACTTC.